These 18 T cell receptor beta chains share one sample of origin, sequenced in a study of early T cells in non-severe SARS-CoV-2 infection. MiXCR was run by TCRdb on the 5' RACE reads, yielding one entry per CDR3 protein. The sample has 70,000 or so distinct CDR3 sequences; approximately 13% are singletons. Specimen: whole blood. The receptors stem from an adult who was a healthcare worker with PCR-confirmed SARS-CoV-2 infection or an uninfected control (not recorded which).

This clonotype was seen a few times. V is TRBV11-3 and J is TRBJ2-2; no reliable D call. The germline V gene encodes CDR1 SGHNT and CDR2 YENEEA. V lost 1 base and J 0 bases, leaving 9 bases between the germline ends. There are 16 residues in the CDR3. The CDR3 here is CASSLVFPANTGELFF. For the CDR3, the DNA is TGTGCCAGCAGCTTAGTTTTCCCCGCGAACACCGGGGAGCTGTTTTTT.

The chain links TRBV7-2 to TRBJ2-1; D not resolved. V was shortened by 4 bases and J by 5 bases, with 12 bases between the two germline ends. The CDR3 covers 14 residues. Per the germline V gene, CDR1 is SGHTA and CDR2 is FQGNSA. This CDR3 is CASSYVRLDNEQFF. In DNA form, the CDR3 reads TGTGCCAGCAGCTATGTGAGGCTCGACAATGAGCAGTTCTTC.

This clonotype showed up just a few times. The rearrangement links TRBV11-2 to TRBJ1-1; D gene uncertain. Trimming took 5 bases from V and 1 from J, leaving 8 bases between them. The CDR3 has 13 amino acids. CDR1 and CDR2 from the germline V gene are SGHAT and FQNNGV. CDR3 bases: TGTGCCAGCAGCCCCGTCTGGAACACTGAAGCTTTCTTT. Translating it yields CASSPVWNTEAFF.

This clonotype has a handful of counts. This chain connects TRBV5-1 to TRBJ2-3; 8 bases map to TRBD1. The V gene end was trimmed by 3 bases and the J gene end by 3 bases; junction bases not matched to a gene: 6. This CDR3 spans 15 amino acids. Germline CDR1 and CDR2: SGHRS and YFSETQ. Written as DNA, the CDR3 is TGCGCCAGCAGCTCCGGACAGGGAGTAACAGATACGCAGTATTTT. Its translation: CASSSGQGVTDTQYF.

This clonotype was detected many times. This sequence joins TRBV6-1 and TRBJ1-6; 7 bases align to TRBD1. Germline V gene data show CDR1 as MNHNS and CDR2 as SASEGT. The V gene end was trimmed by 6 bases and the J gene end by 9 bases; junction bases not matched to a gene: 5. This CDR3 region has 13 residues. In DNA, the CDR3 is TGTGCCAGCAGGGATACAGGGGCTTCACCCCTCCACTTT. The encoded protein is CASRDTGASPLHF.

This clonotype was seen more than once but under ten times. J is TRBJ2-5 and V is TRBV5-6; weak D call: TRBD2 (5 bases). The germline V gene encodes CDR1 SGHDT and CDR2 YYEEEE. V lost 4 bases and J 5 bases, leaving 15 bases between the germline ends. The CDR3 extends over 14 amino acids. The chain's CDR3 is CASSHNSGLETQYF. CDR3 nucleotides: TGTGCCAGCAGCCACAATTCGGGGTTGGAGACCCAGTACTTC.

The table lists this clonotype with a few counts. The chain employs TRBV7-2 and TRBJ2-1, with no clear D. Germline V gene sequence: CDR1 SGHTA, CDR2 FQGNSA. The CDR3 extends over 11 amino acids. V lost 7 bases and J lost 15, with 16 bases in between. The CDR3, as DNA: TGTGCCAGCACCCCCGGGCTGAAGCTGTTCTTC. Translating gives CASTPGLKLFF.

The chain recombines TRBV6-5 with TRBJ1-5; D is ambiguous. From germline, CDR1 is MNHEY and CDR2 SVGAGI. Trimming stripped 0 bases from V and 7 bases from J, with 10 bases between. The CDR3 covers 14 residues. Written as DNA, the CDR3 is TGTGCCAGCAGTTACTCCGGGAGGGAGCAGCCCCAGCATTTT. Its protein product is CASSYSGREQPQHF.

This clonotype was counted at least ten times. V and J are TRBV4-2 and TRBJ1-6, with unresolved D. The CDR3 runs to 16 residues. CDR1 and CDR2 from the germline V gene are LGHNA and YNFKEQ. Trimming shortened V by 0 bases and J by 7 bases, and 13 bases separated the two germline ends. In DNA, the CDR3 is TGTGCCAGCAGCCAAGATGAGGAGGTGAGGAATTCACCCCTCCACTTT. This translates into CASSQDEEVRNSPLHF.

This clonotype was detected ten times or more. V and J are TRBV12-3 or TRBV12-4 and TRBJ2-1; D gene uncertain. The CDR3 is 15 residues long. The V and J ends lost 6 bases and 0 bases respectively, with 12 bases between them. The CDR3 region has the DNA TGTGCCAGCAGACTACATGATAGCTCCTACAATGAGCAGTTCTTC. Translating it yields CASRLHDSSYNEQFF.

This clonotype was counted once. A read error is possible here, since a much larger clone lies one base away. The chain is built from TRBV25-1 and TRBJ2-7; no definite D call. V was shortened by 1 base and J by 2 bases, with 0 bases between the two germline ends. The germline gives CDR1 MGHDK, CDR2 SYGVNS. The CDR3 loop spans 11 amino acids. The CDR3: CASSESYEQYF. Written as DNA, the CDR3 is TGTGCCAGCAGTGAATCCTACGAGCAGTACTTC.

Comments on this clonotype: A much larger clone differs from this one at a single base, so this may be a read error. This sequence joins TRBV7-2 and TRBJ1-2; D possibly corresponds to TRBD1 (5 bases). CDR1 and CDR2 (germline): SGHTA, FQGNSA. The CDR3 contains 13 residues. The CDR3 sequence: CASSRIQGEGCTF. The CDR3 DNA follows: TGTGCCAGCAGCCGGATCCAGGGTGAAGGCTGCACCTTC.

Many counts were recorded for this clonotype. CDR3 in DNA: TGTGCCAGCAGCCAAGAAGAGGGCTCCTTGGGCTACACCTTC. Protein product: CASSQEEGSLGYTF. V gene TRBV3-1 combines with J gene TRBJ1-2, with D unclear. V lost 0 bases and J lost 8, with 13 bases in between. The length of the CDR3 is 14 residues. The germline gives CDR1 LGHDT, CDR2 YNNKEL (reference sequence).

CDR3 sequence: CSAREARVGNQPQHF. The CDR3 DNA reads TGCAGTGCTAGAGAGGCCAGGGTGGGCAATCAGCCCCAGCATTTT. The J gene is TRBJ1-5, the V gene TRBV20-1, with D maybe TRBD1 (5 bases). The CDR3 has 15 residues. Germline V lookup: CDR1 DFQATT, CDR2 SNEGSKA (reference sequence). V was pared by 0 bases and J by 2 bases, with 11 bases between.

This clonotype was found a few times. The V and J genes are TRBV19 and TRBJ2-7; 10 nucleotides align to TRBD2. Germline CDR1 and CDR2: LNHDA and SQIVND (reference sequence). The trim removed 3 bases at V and 2 bases at J, leaving 10 bases unmatched. The CDR3 has 17 residues. The CDR3 sequence is CASSMVLTTSGAYEQYF. CDR3 sequence (DNA): TGTGCCAGTAGTATGGTCCTCACAACTAGCGGGGCCTACGAGCAGTACTTC.

The chain couples TRBV5-1 to TRBJ2-3, with D possibly TRBD1 on 5 matching bases. The CDR3 has 13 residues. V gave up 4 bases and J gave up 5 bases, with 11 bases separating them. CDR1 is SGHRS, CDR2 YFSETQ, per germline. DNA for the CDR3: TGCGCCAGCAGCGCCGTGACAGAAGATACGCAGTATTTT. This encodes CASSAVTEDTQYF.

This clonotype turned up a few times. This sequence joins TRBV19 and TRBJ1-2; 7 nucleotides line up with TRBD1. This CDR3 contains 15 residues. Germline-derived CDR1 and CDR2 are LNHDA and SQIVND (reference sequence). Losses at the gene ends were 5 bases for V and 8 bases for J; bases not matched to a gene: 14. CDR3 DNA: TGTGCCAGTAGTCACACAGGGGCCGCCGTGGGGGGCTACACCTTC. As protein: CASSHTGAAVGGYTF.

This chain joins TRBV7-9 and TRBJ2-3; 7 bases fit TRBD1. Germline V gene lookup returns CDR1 SEHNR and CDR2 FQNEAQ (reference sequence). This CDR3 spans 14 amino acids. V shed 1 base, J shed 3 bases, and the junction held 1 base outside the gene matches. The CDR3: CASSLEQGTDTQYF. Here the CDR3 DNA reads TGTGCCAGCAGCTTAGAACAGGGGACAGATACGCAGTATTTT. Combining the CDR3 with reference TRBV7-9 and TRBJ2-3 gives the whole variable domain DTGVSQNPRHKITKRGQNVTFRCDPISEHNRLYWYRQTLGQGPEFLTYFQNEAQLEKSRLLSDRFSAERPKGSFSTLEIQRTEQGDSAMYLCASSLEQGTDTQYFGPGTRLTVL.